The entry below describes one T cell receptor (beta chain). This sample stems from a study of control samples from healthy donors and cancer patients. Deletions cut 5 bases from V and 0 bases from J, with 11 bases between. This CDR3 comprises 15 residues. Germline V lookup: CDR1 MNHNY, CDR2 SVGAGI (reference sequence). Assay used: immunoSEQ multiplex PCR; TCRdb lists only in-frame clones, some missing. The sample consists of 75,000 to 95,000 clones, 90% of them appearing once. Sequencing used blood. The source of this sequence is a woman between 18 and 29 years old in good health. V and J are TRBV6-6 and TRBJ1-3; no reliable D call. The CDR3 is CASSDVEASGNTIYF. The CDR3 bases are TGTGCCAGCAGTGATGTTGAGGCCTCTGGAAACACCATATATTTT.